This T cell receptor (beta chain) was sequenced for a study of control samples from healthy donors and cancer patients. The method was immunoSEQ multiplex PCR; TCRdb's version includes in-frame clones alone and lacks a portion of them. The table has roughly 200,000 clones, roughly 93% seen once. This CDR3 region has 13 residues. V was shortened by 6 bases and J by 3 bases, with 9 bases between the two germline ends. Looked up from germline, CDR1 is LNHDA and CDR2 is SQIVND (reference sequence). This TCR was recovered from a man in his late teens or twenties in good health. Sample: blood. This chain uses TRBV19 with TRBJ1-5; possible D gene TRBD1, 5 bases. CDR3 region: CASSGRDNQPQHF. Here the CDR3 DNA reads TGTGCCAGTAGCGGCAGGGACAATCAGCCCCAGCATTTT.